The sequence of this T cell receptor beta chain was determined in a study of OX40 agonist ivuxolimab in advanced cancers. Study at large: Cancers in dose escalation were hepatocellular, melanoma, renal cell and head and neck. The mean age was roughly 60 years, ranging from about 20 to 90, with less than 90% of participants male. The study's findings and limits: The specificity for antigen of the expanded peripheral T cells was not determined.

CDR3 length: 15 amino acids. V lost 5 bases and J lost 1, with 13 bases in between. The germline V gene has CDR1 SGHRS and CDR2 YFSETQ. Of note for this clone: The antigen remains unidentified.

Using immunoSEQ multiplex PCR, the repertoire was profiled, and TCRdb retains in-frame clones only, with some absent. The repertoire has 55,000 to 65,000 clones, 70% to 90% of them found once; the top ten carry 3%. The chain combines TRBV5-1 with TRBJ2-1; weak D call: TRBD1 (6 bases). This receptor was obtained from an adult with an advanced solid tumor such as melanoma, head and neck, liver or kidney cancer. This material consisted of CD4+ or CD8+ T cells sorted from blood, taken in a trial of the OX40 agonist ivuxolimab. CDR3 sequence reads: CASSGVGGSYNEQFF. CDR3 bases: TGCGCCAGCAGTGGGGTAGGGGGATCCTACAATGAGCAGTTCTTC.